The 24 T cell receptor beta chains in this list originate from one sample, sequenced in a study of blood T cell repertoires in COVID-19. Method: immunoSEQ multiplex PCR; TCRdb's copy keeps in-frame clones and lacks some. The table has more than 300,000 clones, 85% to 90% seen once. The source material was peripheral blood. The receptors here all came from a woman aged 25-40 years with COVID-19, enrolled during active disease.

The V gene is TRBV4-1, the J gene TRBJ2-1; 9 nucleotides line up with TRBD2. The CDR3 is 15 residues long. The ends lost 4 bases at V and 10 bases at J; junction bases unmatched: 11. CDR1 is MGHRA and CDR2 is YSYEKL in the germline V gene. The CDR3 spells CASSPKSLRGGEQFF. The CDR3 DNA follows: TGCGCCAGCAGCCCTAAGTCTTTGCGGGGGGGGGAGCAGTTCTTC.

DNA for the CDR3: TGTGCCAGCAGAGGACTAGTCGCAGATACGCAGTATTTT. Its translation is CASRGLVADTQYF. The chain links TRBV27 to TRBJ2-3, with 7 nucleotides matching TRBD2. CDR3 size: 13 residues. Germline CDR1 MNHEY, CDR2 SMNVEV (reference sequence). Trimming at V came to 6 bases and at J to 4 bases, leaving 4 bases not matched to a gene.

The chain employs TRBV2 and TRBJ1-6; a weak D match, TRBD1 (5 bases). The CDR3 extends over 12 amino acids. CDR1 SNHLY and CDR2 FYNNEI come from the germline V gene. The germline V and J ends were trimmed by 8 bases and 7 bases, with 9 bases remaining between them. CDR3 nucleotides: TGTGCCAGCGGAGGGGCAAATTCACCCCTCCACTTT. Residues: CASGGANSPLHF.

CDR3 nucleotide sequence: TGTGCCAGCAGCCAAAAGGGAGGCGGGGGACAGACCCAGTACTTC. Translation: CASSQKGGGGQTQYF. The rearrangement joins TRBV3-1 (or the pseudogene TRBV3-2) to TRBJ2-5, with TRBD2 matching over 7 bases. The germline CDR1 and CDR2 sequences are LGHDT and YNNKEL (reference sequence). The junction had 9 bases not matched to a gene; V was cut back by 2 bases and J by 6 bases. This CDR3 is 15 amino acids long.

The rearrangement links TRBV14 to TRBJ2-5, with 8 positions matching TRBD1. Trimming removed 4 bases from V and 5 bases from J; junction bases left unmatched: 3. The germline CDR1 and CDR2 sequences are SGHDN and FVKESK. This CDR3 has 13 residues. The CDR3 nucleotides read TGTGCCAGCAGCCTGGCAGGGGGCGAGACCCAGTACTTC. Translation gives CASSLAGGETQYF. The full variable domain, with the rest looked up from reference TRBV14 and TRBJ2-5, is EAGVTQFPSHSVIEKGQTVTLRCDPISGHDNLYWYRRVMGKEIKFLLHFVKESKQDESGMPNNRFLAERTGGTYSTLKVQPAELEDSGVYFCASSLAGGETQYFGPGTRLLVL.

This rearrangement joins TRBV5-1 to TRBJ1-6, with D perhaps matching TRBD1 (5 bases). Germline-derived CDR1 and CDR2 are SGHRS and YFSETQ. V dropped 0 bases and J dropped 10 bases, with 14 bases sitting between them. This CDR3 has 15 amino acids. The chain's CDR3 is CASSLVAQGGSPLHF. The CDR3 coding sequence is TGCGCCAGCAGCTTGGTGGCCCAGGGTGGATCACCCCTCCACTTT.

The rearrangement joins TRBV28 to TRBJ1-4, with unresolved D. The CDR3 spans 14 residues. V lost 4 bases and J lost 0, with 6 bases in between. Germline V gene sequence: CDR1 MDHEN, CDR2 SYDVKM. The CDR3 region is CASSYISTNEKLFF. CDR3 DNA sequence: TGTGCCAGCAGTTACATATCAACTAATGAAAAACTGTTTTTT.

The chain has TRBV20-1 and TRBJ1-1, with 9 bases that match TRBD1. The CDR3 totals 13 residues. Trimming cost V 3 bases and J 3 bases; bases outside gene matches: 2. Germline-derived CDR1 and CDR2 are DFQATT and SNEGSKA (reference sequence). The CDR3 here is CSASRTGDTEAFF. CDR3 DNA sequence: TGCAGTGCTAGTCGGACAGGGGACACTGAAGCTTTCTTT.

V gene TRBV18 combines with J gene TRBJ1-3; D might be TRBD1 (6 bases). Germline assignment: CDR1 KGHSH and CDR2 LQKENI. Deletions cut 2 bases from V and 0 bases from J, with 8 bases between. The CDR3 spans 15 residues. As DNA, the CDR3 is TGTGCCAGCTCACCAAAGACAGGCTCTGGAAACACCATATATTTT. This codes for CASSPKTGSGNTIYF.

The chain has TRBV27 and TRBJ2-1; D unresolved. Germline CDR1 is MNHEY and CDR2 is SMNVEV (reference sequence). Deletions cut 4 bases from V and 5 bases from J, with 6 bases between. The CDR3 contains 12 residues. The DNA of the CDR3 is TGTGCCAGCAGTTCGACACACAATGAGCAGTTCTTC. It translates to CASSSTHNEQFF.

For the CDR3, the DNA is TGTGCCAGCAGCTCGCAACGGAGGGACAGAAATTCACCCCTCCACTTT. Translation gives CASSSQRRDRNSPLHF. The chain uses TRBV5-4 and TRBJ1-6; 7 bases are a match to TRBD1. The CDR3 loop spans 16 amino acids. Germline CDR1 reads SGHNT; CDR2 reads YYREEE (reference sequence). V lost 3 bases and J lost 7; bases outside the gene matches: 10.

The J gene is TRBJ1-4, the V gene TRBV2, with TRBD1 matching over 8 bases. The length of the CDR3 is 13 residues. V dropped 8 bases and J dropped 7; count of bases not matched to a gene: 6. Germline V gives CDR1 SNHLY, CDR2 FYNNEI. The CDR3 DNA reads TGTGCCAGCGGTGTGCAGGGGGCTGAAAAACTGTTTTTT. Its translation: CASGVQGAEKLFF.

The chain joins TRBV2 to TRBJ1-1; D is ambiguous. The germline gives CDR1 SNHLY, CDR2 FYNNEI. This CDR3 contains 15 residues. Between the trimmed V and J ends, which lost 4 bases and 5 bases, there was a span of 17 bases. Written as DNA, the CDR3 is TGTGCCAGCAGTGCCCTCGGAGAGGGTGGGACTGAAGCTTTCTTT. Encoded protein: CASSALGEGGTEAFF.

The chain couples TRBV2 to TRBJ1-2; 11 nucleotides line up with TRBD1. After removal of 8 bases from V and 4 bases from J, the junction contained 12 bases not matched to a gene. From germline, CDR1 is SNHLY and CDR2 FYNNEI. This CDR3 contains 16 residues. In DNA form, the CDR3 reads TGTGCCAGCGTTCCGGGACAGGGGGTTGTAAGCTATGGCTACACCTTC. It codes for CASVPGQGVVSYGYTF. The whole variable domain, remainder taken from reference TRBV2 and TRBJ1-2, is EPEVTQTPSHQVTQMGQEVILRCVPISNHLYFYWYRQILGQKVEFLVSFYNNEISEKSEIFDDQFSVERPDGSNFTLKIRSTKLEDSAMYFCASVPGQGVVSYGYTFGSGTRLTVV.

This clone showed up just a few times. V usage is TRBV4-1 and J usage is TRBJ1-2; 10 nucleotides align to TRBD1. The CDR3 has 15 amino acids. Germline V gene data show CDR1 as MGHRA and CDR2 as YSYEKL. The V and J ends lost 3 bases and 7 bases, in that order; junction bases with no gene match: 8. The CDR3, as DNA: TGCGCCAGCAGCCAGCAGACAGGGGGCGGGGGTGGCTACACCTTC. It yields the protein CASSQQTGGGGGYTF.

The chain couples TRBV4-3 to TRBJ1-6; the match to TRBD1 covers 8 bases. CDR1 and CDR2 from the germline V gene are LGHNA and YSLEER. This CDR3 contains 15 residues. Trimming cost V 3 bases and J 8 bases; bases outside gene matches: 6. The CDR3 DNA sequence: TGCGCCAGCAGCCAGGGGAGGACAGGGCATTCACCCCTCCACTTT. It is translated as CASSQGRTGHSPLHF.

DNA for the CDR3: TGTGCCAGCAGCTCCCCGTGGCAGGGCTATGGCTACACCTTC. Protein product: CASSSPWQGYGYTF. This chain joins TRBV7-8 and TRBJ1-2; the D gene is possibly TRBD1 (5 bases). Trimming left V 4 bases short and J 4 bases short, with 13 bases between. From germline, CDR1 is SGHVS and CDR2 FQNEAQ. The CDR3 runs to 14 residues.

Points on this clone: Other DNA sequences of this sample code for an identical CDR3. The CDR3: CASSVQTGNTEAFF. The CDR3 DNA reads TGTGCCAGCAGCGTACAGACGGGTAACACTGAAGCTTTCTTT. V gene TRBV9 combines with J gene TRBJ1-1; no reliable D call. Trimming pared 1 base from V and 2 bases from J, leaving 9 bases between. Germline CDR1 is SGDLS and CDR2 is YYNGEE. CDR3 length equals 14 residues.

The chain combines TRBV9 with TRBJ2-3; 7 bases match TRBD2. Germline trimming cut 2 bases from V and 2 bases from J; bases unmatched to any gene: 5. The CDR3 contains 15 residues. Germline V CDR1 and CDR2: SGDLS, YYNGEE. The CDR3 spells CASSVSSGSTDTQYF. The CDR3 bases are TGTGCCAGCAGCGTCTCTAGCGGCTCCACAGATACGCAGTATTTT.

This clone was counted only a few times. The chain carries TRBV29-1 and TRBJ1-1; no definite D call. V was trimmed by 5 bases and J by 5 bases, leaving 6 bases between them. This CDR3 has 10 residues. Looked up from germline, CDR1 is SQVTM and CDR2 is ANQGSEA. CDR3: CSVWRTEAFF. DNA of the CDR3: TGCAGCGTTTGGAGGACTGAAGCTTTCTTT.

The rearrangement links TRBV6-2 or TRBV6-3 to TRBJ2-3; D is possibly TRBD2 (6 bases). V was clipped by 0 bases and J by 1 base, with 17 bases between them. This CDR3 has 18 amino acids. Germline CDR1 and CDR2: MNHEY and SVGEGT. In DNA form, the CDR3 reads TGTGCCAGCAGTTACTCGGGCGGGGCCTTTCCTGGCACAGATACGCAGTATTTT. Its translation: CASSYSGGAFPGTDTQYF.

The V gene is TRBV2, the J gene TRBJ2-5; D is ambiguous. V dropped 2 bases and J dropped 5 bases, with 12 bases sitting between them. This CDR3 contains 14 residues. The germline gives CDR1 SNHLY, CDR2 FYNNEI. CDR3 loop: CASSEWSHAETQYF. For the CDR3, the DNA is TGTGCCAGCAGTGAATGGTCCCACGCGGAGACCCAGTACTTC.

This chain uses TRBV3-1 (or the pseudogene TRBV3-2) with TRBJ1-1; the match to TRBD1 covers 7 bases. CDR1 LGHDT and CDR2 YNNKEL come from the germline V gene (reference sequence). CDR3 length: 15 residues. J lost 5 bases, V lost 7 bases, and 13 bases had no gene match. CDR3 bases: TGTGCCAGCACCTTACGCCAGGGGGTAGGGACTGAAGCTTTCTTT. Encoded protein: CASTLRQGVGTEAFF.

The V call is TRBV12-5, the J call TRBJ1-5, with D hard to call. This CDR3 spans 16 amino acids. Germline CDR1 and CDR2: LGHNT and FRNRAP. V gave up 1 base and J gave up 7 bases, with 17 bases separating them. This chain's CDR3 is CASGLGLLGSGQPQHF. The CDR3 coding sequence is TGTGCTAGTGGTTTGGGCTTGTTAGGATCGGGACAGCCCCAGCATTTT.